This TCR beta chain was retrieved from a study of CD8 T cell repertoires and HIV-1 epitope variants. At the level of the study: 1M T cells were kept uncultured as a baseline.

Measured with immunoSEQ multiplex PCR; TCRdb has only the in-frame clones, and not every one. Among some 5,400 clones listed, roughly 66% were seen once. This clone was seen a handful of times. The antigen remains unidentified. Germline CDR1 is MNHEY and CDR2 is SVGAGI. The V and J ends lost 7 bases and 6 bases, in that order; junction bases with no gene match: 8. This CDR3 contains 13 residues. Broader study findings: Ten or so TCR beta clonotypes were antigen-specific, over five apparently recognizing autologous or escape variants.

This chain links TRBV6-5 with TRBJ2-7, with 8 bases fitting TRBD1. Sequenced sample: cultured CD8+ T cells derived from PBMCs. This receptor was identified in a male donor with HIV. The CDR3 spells CASTRTGTGEQYF. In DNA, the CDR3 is TGTGCCAGCACCAGGACAGGGACCGGCGAGCAGTACTTC.